This entry lists 30 T cell receptor beta chains sequenced from one sample in a study of early T cells in non-severe SARS-CoV-2 infection. In TCRdb, the 5' RACE reads were re-called with MiXCR into one record per CDR3 protein. The data hold approximately 70,000 distinct CDR3 sequences, with roughly an eighth observed a single time. The sample comprised whole blood. The receptors shown here come from an adult who was a healthcare worker with PCR-confirmed SARS-CoV-2 infection or an uninfected control (not recorded which).

Many counts were recorded for this clonotype. The chain uses TRBV29-1 and TRBJ2-1; D remains unclear. CDR1 is SQVTM and CDR2 is ANQGSEA in the germline V gene. The CDR3 is made up of 13 amino acids. Trimming removed 7 bases from V and 0 bases from J, with 10 bases in between. The CDR3 region has the DNA TGCAGCGAGCGCCTGAGCTCCTACAATGAGCAGTTCTTC. Residues: CSERLSSYNEQFF.

This clonotype appeared many times. This sequence joins TRBV28 and TRBJ2-7, with TRBD1 identical over 7 bases. CDR3 length equals 14 residues. Germline CDR1 is MDHEN and CDR2 is SYDVKM. The V segment lost 6 bases and the J segment 3 bases; nucleotides outside the gene matches: 8. DNA of the CDR3: TGTGCCAGCAGGGGGACAGCCTTAGTCTACGAGCAGTACTTC. Protein product: CASRGTALVYEQYF.

The gene calls are TRBV12-3 or TRBV12-4 and TRBJ2-7; no reliable D call. The CDR3 covers 11 residues. Trimming stripped 6 bases from V and 9 bases from J, with 12 bases between. The CDR3 here is CASSLEKRQYF. CDR3 nucleotide sequence: TGTGCCAGCAGCCTCGAAAAGAGGCAGTACTTC.

This clonotype was counted ten times or more. This chain uses TRBV19 with TRBJ2-2; 14 bases align to TRBD2. The V segment lost 5 bases and the J segment 4 bases; nucleotides outside the gene matches: 9. The CDR3 spans 18 residues. From germline, CDR1 is LNHDA and CDR2 SQIVND (reference sequence). CDR3 coding DNA: TGTGCCAGTAGTTCGAGACTAGCGGGAGGGCCGTTCACCGGGGAGCTGTTTTTT. This translates into CASSSRLAGGPFTGELFF.

In this sample, this clonotype turned up many times. J is TRBJ2-7 and V is TRBV7-6, with 9 bases lining up with TRBD1. V lost 3 bases to trimming and J lost 1 base; unmatched junction nucleotides: 4. CDR3 length equals 15 residues. In germline, CDR1 is SGHVS, CDR2 FNYEAQ. CDR3 region: CASSLRDRESYEQYF. As DNA, the CDR3 is TGTGCCAGCAGCTTGAGGGACAGGGAATCCTACGAGCAGTACTTC.

Remarks on this clonotype: Being one base from a much bigger clone, this may be a read error. This chain connects TRBV10-3 to TRBJ2-3; 8 bases map to TRBD2. The CDR3 contains 19 residues. With V trimmed by 4 bases and J by 1 base, 16 bases remained unmatched. CDR1 is ENHRY, CDR2 SYGVKD, per germline. The CDR3 coding sequence is TGTGCCATCAGTGGGTTTCGGAGCGGGAGTCCTCTCGGCACAGATACGCAGTATTTT. Translated: CAISGFRSGSPLGTDTQYF.

This clonotype occurred many times. The chain joins TRBV6-1 to TRBJ1-1, with D perhaps matching TRBD1 (5 bases). Between the trimmed V and J ends, which lost 7 bases and 8 bases, there was a span of 23 bases. The CDR3 spans 15 residues. CDR1 is MNHNS and CDR2 is SASEGT in the germline V gene. The CDR3 is CASTEGSPTLSEAFF. The CDR3, as DNA: TGTGCCAGCACCGAGGGGTCCCCAACGCTTTCGGAAGCTTTCTTT.

This clonotype was counted many times. This chain links TRBV18 with TRBJ2-2; D gene ambiguous. The CDR3 extends over 15 amino acids. Trimming stripped 2 bases from V and 6 bases from J, with 13 bases between. Germline V gives CDR1 KGHSH, CDR2 LQKENI. The CDR3 is CASSPVGSTPGELFF. In DNA, the CDR3 is TGTGCCAGCTCACCAGTTGGATCGACCCCCGGGGAGCTGTTTTTT.

There are many counts of this clonotype. The chain combines TRBV4-1 with TRBJ1-1; D unresolved. V was cut by 1 base and J by 0 bases, with 15 bases left in between. This CDR3 has 17 residues. Germline CDR1 MGHRA, CDR2 YSYEKL. This CDR3 reads CASSQVPQLPLNTEAFF. In nucleotides, the CDR3 is TGCGCCAGCAGCCAAGTCCCACAGCTCCCCCTGAACACTGAAGCTTTCTTT.

This clonotype was observed at least ten times. V is TRBV11-2 and J is TRBJ2-7; 8 bases are a match to TRBD2. Germline V lookup: CDR1 SGHAT, CDR2 FQNNGV. The CDR3 totals 16 residues. Trimming at V came to 6 bases and at J to 1 base, leaving 11 bases not matched to a gene. CDR3 amino acids: CASRPSGGKKSYEQYF. CDR3 DNA: TGTGCCAGCAGGCCCTCGGGAGGGAAGAAGTCCTACGAGCAGTACTTC.

This clonotype was seen at least ten times. The chain recombines TRBV9 with TRBJ2-1, with D possibly being TRBD2 (6 bases). Germline values: CDR1 SGDLS, CDR2 YYNGEE. V dropped 2 bases and J dropped 6 bases, with 12 bases sitting between them. The CDR3 extends over 14 amino acids. This CDR3 is CASSVGGLSNEQFF. CDR3 nucleotide sequence: TGTGCCAGCAGCGTTGGAGGGCTCAGCAATGAGCAGTTCTTC.

This clonotype was picked up many times. CDR3 nucleotide sequence: TGTGCCAGCAGTGACGCCACAGGGTCTTCCTACAATGAGCAGTTCTTC. This codes for CASSDATGSSYNEQFF. V gene TRBV25-1 combines with J gene TRBJ2-1; tentatively, D is TRBD1 (6 bases). V lost 3 bases and J lost 1, with 13 bases in between. Germline-derived CDR1 and CDR2 are MGHDK and SYGVNS. The CDR3 has 16 amino acids.

Here the CDR3 reads CSVYLQGRSEAFF. DNA of the CDR3: TGCAGCGTCTATTTACAGGGGAGAAGTGAAGCTTTCTTT. The chain carries TRBV29-1 and TRBJ1-1; 7 bases align to TRBD1. After removal of 6 bases from V and 7 bases from J, the junction contained 11 bases not matched to a gene. The CDR3 spans 13 residues. Germline assignment: CDR1 SQVTM and CDR2 ANQGSEA.

In this sample, this clonotype turned up many times. V gene TRBV27 combines with J gene TRBJ1-6; 8 bases are shared with TRBD1. V lost 2 bases and J lost 7; bases outside the gene matches: 4. The CDR3 has 15 residues. Germline V gives CDR1 MNHEY, CDR2 SMNVEV (reference sequence). The CDR3 protein is CASSLRTGFNSPLHF. CDR3 DNA: TGTGCCAGCAGTTTACGGACAGGGTTCAATTCACCCCTCCACTTT.

This clonotype was observed at least ten times. The V call is TRBV20-1, the J call TRBJ2-7; D unclear. Germline values: CDR1 DFQATT, CDR2 SNEGSKA (reference sequence). Trimming cost V 6 bases and J 5 bases, with 20 bases left between them. The CDR3 runs 14 residues. The CDR3 loop reads CSARLPGEVNEQYF. As DNA, the CDR3 is TGCAGTGCGCGCCTCCCTGGAGAGGTCAACGAGCAGTACTTC.

There are many counts of this clonotype. The gene calls are TRBV29-1 and TRBJ2-2, with TRBD2 identical over 7 bases. The CDR3 has 14 amino acids. Germline CDR1 SQVTM, CDR2 ANQGSEA. J lost 0 bases, V lost 7 bases, and 5 bases had no gene match. This CDR3 is CSALGGTNTGELFF. DNA of the CDR3: TGCAGCGCCCTGGGGGGGACGAACACCGGGGAGCTGTTTTTT.

This clonotype has at least ten counts. V usage is TRBV6-4 and J usage is TRBJ1-6; D uncertain. The germline V gene encodes CDR1 MRHNA and CDR2 SNTAGT. Deletions cut 9 bases from V and 8 bases from J, with 26 bases between. CDR3 length: 17 residues. Here the CDR3 DNA reads TGTGCCAGGCCACCGATGGAGGGCTCCATCCCCTATTCACCCCTCCACTTT. Translating gives CARPPMEGSIPYSPLHF.

The table lists this clonotype with many counts. The chain uses TRBV11-2 and TRBJ2-7; 8 nucleotides match TRBD2. The V and J ends lost 2 bases and 0 bases, in that order; junction bases with no gene match: 3. Germline CDR1 and CDR2: SGHAT and FQNNGV. The CDR3 consists of 15 residues. CDR3 amino acids: CASSLTGRASYEQYF. CDR3 nucleotides: TGTGCCAGCAGCTTAACCGGGAGGGCCTCCTACGAGCAGTACTTC.

This clonotype was counted ten times or more. The chain has TRBV20-1 and TRBJ2-7, with TRBD2 as a possible D gene (6 bases). This CDR3 comprises 13 residues. The V gene lost 0 bases and the J gene lost 1 base, with 7 bases spanning the gap. Per germline, CDR1 DFQATT and CDR2 SNEGSKA (reference sequence). The chain's CDR3 is CSAREGGSYEQYF. In DNA, the CDR3 is TGCAGTGCTAGAGAGGGGGGTTCCTACGAGCAGTACTTC.

This clonotype was picked up many times. The gene calls are TRBV5-1 and TRBJ1-2; TRBD1 aligns across 8 bases. Germline CDR1 reads SGHRS; CDR2 reads YFSETQ. Trimming cost V 3 bases and J 2 bases; bases outside gene matches: 6. The CDR3 is 15 residues long. The chain's CDR3 is CASSSQGARNYGYTF. The CDR3 DNA sequence: TGCGCCAGCAGCTCCCAGGGGGCGCGGAACTATGGCTACACCTTC.

In its sample, this clonotype was seen many times. The chain combines TRBV7-9 with TRBJ1-5; D not certain. There are 13 residues in the CDR3. The V gene lost 4 bases and the J gene lost 5 bases, with 9 bases spanning the gap. Germline CDR1 is SEHNR and CDR2 is FQNEAQ (reference sequence). This CDR3 reads CASSYTSDQPQHF. The CDR3 bases are TGTGCCAGCAGCTACACGTCGGATCAGCCCCAGCATTTT.

Many counts were recorded for this clonotype. The chain joins TRBV9 to TRBJ2-1; TRBD1 agrees at 7 bases. With 3 bases clipped from V and 5 bases from J, the junction kept 8 bases outside the gene matches. Germline CDR1 SGDLS, CDR2 YYNGEE. The CDR3 consists of 15 residues. CDR3 in DNA: TGTGCCAGCAGCGCCCGGGACAGAGCGAACAATGAGCAGTTCTTC. It is translated as CASSARDRANNEQFF.

In this sample, this clonotype turned up many times. The rearrangement joins TRBV18 to TRBJ2-7, with a tentative D call TRBD2 (5 bases). The CDR3 length is 14 residues. Between the trimmed V and J ends, which lost 2 bases and 4 bases, there was a span of 12 bases. Germline-derived CDR1 and CDR2 are KGHSH and LQKENI. The CDR3 region is CASSPDLSGYEQYF. CDR3 bases: TGTGCCAGCTCACCAGACCTATCGGGGTACGAGCAGTACTTC.

This clonotype appeared many times. The CDR3 spells CASSFCPGLAASYEQYF. Written as DNA, the CDR3 is TGTGCCAGCAGTTTTTGTCCGGGACTAGCGGCCTCCTACGAGCAGTACTTC. The J gene is TRBJ2-7, the V gene TRBV7-6, with 11 bases identical to TRBD2. Germline V gives CDR1 SGHVS, CDR2 FNYEAQ. Germline trimming cut 6 bases from V and 0 bases from J; bases unmatched to any gene: 10. CDR3 length equals 17 residues.

The chain employs TRBV29-1 and TRBJ2-2, with a weak D call TRBD1 (5 bases). The CDR3 loop spans 12 amino acids. Per germline, CDR1 SQVTM and CDR2 ANQGSEA. Between the trimmed V and J ends, which lost 7 bases and 5 bases, there was a span of 11 bases. The CDR3 loop is CSGLHRTGELFF. CDR3 DNA sequence: TGCAGCGGCCTCCACAGGACCGGGGAGCTGTTTTTT.

The chain carries TRBV6-2 or TRBV6-3 and TRBJ1-5; 8 nucleotides match TRBD1. Trimming at V came to 3 bases and at J to 5 bases, leaving 9 bases not matched to a gene. CDR3 length: 16 residues. Germline loops: CDR1 MNHEY, CDR2 SVGEGT. The DNA for the CDR3 is TGTGCCAGCAGTTATCCCTCAACAGGGGGTGATCAGCCCCAGCATTTT. Translation gives CASSYPSTGGDQPQHF.

This clonotype was seen repeatedly, ten times or more. V gene TRBV18 combines with J gene TRBJ2-7, with 9 bases that match TRBD2. Germline V gene lookup returns CDR1 KGHSH and CDR2 LQKENI. V lost 3 bases, J lost 6 bases, and 6 bases stayed unmatched. The CDR3 is 14 amino acids. CDR3 amino acids: CASSPSGGPLEQYF. In DNA form, the CDR3 reads TGTGCCAGCTCACCGAGCGGGGGGCCACTCGAGCAGTACTTC.

This clonotype occurred many times. The genes are TRBV20-1 and TRBJ2-1; D gene ambiguous. The V gene lost 6 bases and the J gene lost 6 bases, with 9 bases spanning the gap. Germline V CDR1 and CDR2: DFQATT, SNEGSKA (reference sequence). The CDR3 contains 11 residues. The CDR3: CSAQISNEQFF. The CDR3 DNA reads as TGCAGTGCGCAGATTAGCAATGAGCAGTTCTTC.

This clonotype was observed a handful of times. The V and J genes are TRBV29-1 and TRBJ1-1; D is unclear. Germline loops: CDR1 SQVTM, CDR2 ANQGSEA. With 7 bases removed from V and 0 bases from J, the gap between germline ends came to 12 bases. The CDR3 totals 13 residues. For the CDR3, the DNA is TGCAGCGGTCACAGCGATATGAACACTGAAGCTTTCTTT. Translated, it gives CSGHSDMNTEAFF.

The chain joins TRBV7-6 to TRBJ1-6, with no clear D. V was cut by 8 bases and J by 5 bases, with 10 bases left in between. CDR1 and CDR2 from the germline V gene are SGHVS and FNYEAQ. This CDR3 is 13 amino acids long. The CDR3 loop reads CASGVTDNSPLHF. CDR3 DNA sequence: TGTGCCAGCGGGGTGACCGATAATTCACCCCTCCACTTT.